This entry features one TCR beta chain sequence. CD45RO negativity and positive selection for CCR7 defined naive CD8 cells, a population that excluded terminally differentiated effector memory CD45RA+ cells. The data belong to a study of shared clonotypes between healthy human individuals. Sequencing used immunoSEQ multiplex PCR; TCRdb keeps in-frame clones, though not all of them. The sample carries around 1,900,000 clones, just over 90% recorded once. The germline CDR1 and CDR2 sequences are SGHVS and FQNEAQ. This CDR3 comprises 14 residues. V was clipped by 5 bases and J by 2 bases, with 12 bases between them.

The chain is built from TRBV7-8 and TRBJ1-2; D is ambiguous. This TCR came from a man aged 18 to 30 in good health. Some clones in this sample may be carry-over from other donors' samples. Material for sequencing was naive CD8+ T cells from PBMCs. This CDR3 is CASSQVGPNYGYTF. CDR3 coding DNA: TGTGCCAGCAGCCAGGTCGGGCCCAACTATGGCTACACCTTC.